The clone carrying this T cell receptor (beta chain) was seen ten or more times. CDR1 and CDR2 (germline): LGHDT, YNNKEL (reference sequence). The V end lost 4 bases, the J end lost 8 bases, and 14 bases lay between the germline ends. The CDR3 extends over 14 amino acids. The data were taken from a study of blood T cell repertoires in COVID-19. Study-level information: Samples came from the United States, Italy and Spain, spanning acute and convalescent COVID-19. Sources were T cells, B-cell-depleted T cells, or PBMCs; the material itself was cDNA or gDNA.

In the authors' methods: Amplified reference gene primers provided the basis for estimating nucleated cell counts. TCRdb keeps only in-frame clones here, not all; method: immunoSEQ multiplex PCR. D and trimming were read from the DNA, whereas the V and J calls and clone size are those reported in that table. Here the sample spans 170,000 or so clones, less than 90% being singletons. The chain joins TRBV3-1 (or the pseudogene TRBV3-2) to TRBJ1-4; D is perhaps TRBD1 (6 bases). The receptor was isolated from a man aged 18 to 30 with active or convalescent COVID-19. Sequencing input: peripheral blood. DNA for the CDR3: TGTGCCAGCAGCCGGGGGCCCCGGACGGAAAAACTGTTTTTT. Protein: CASSRGPRTEKLFF.